This TCR beta chain appears in the sequencing data of a study of T cells in Graves' hyperthyroidism and ophthalmopathy. Study context: It was at initial diagnosis, before any treatment, that peripheral blood was collected.

Used for diagnoses were clinical symptoms, serum thyroxine and TRAb, thyroid ultrasound and orbital computed tomography. Out of more than 8 ml of fresh peripheral blood came the PBMCs. CDR1 and CDR2 from the germline V gene are SGHAT and FQNNGV. CDR3 length: 15 amino acids. RNA transcripts served as the template for amplifying TCR beta CDR3 regions. The HTBI set primed first-round TCR CDR3 RT-PCR. In TCRdb, the multiplex PCR reads were re-called with MiXCR into one record per CDR3 protein. The sample lists 390,000 or so distinct CDR3 sequences; 14% to 15% were seen once. Points on this clonotype: The target antigen is unknown. A much bigger clone sits one base away, suggesting this may be a read error.

Study results and caveats: The model predicted ophthalmopathy a median approximately six months before onset.

The material sequenced was blood. The sequence derives from a man between 18 and 29 years old with Graves' ophthalmopathy. The chain combines TRBV11-2 with TRBJ1-4, with 9 bases matching TRBD1. CDR3 in amino acids: CANSFRDRAHEKLFF. The CDR3 DNA reads as TGTGCCAACAGCTTTCGGGACAGGGCGCATGAAAAACTGTTTTTT. Drawing the rest from reference TRBV11-2 and TRBJ1-4, the complete variable domain is EAGVAQSPRYKIIEKRQSVAFWCNPISGHATLYWYQQILGQGPKLLIQFQNNGVVDDSQLPKDRFSAERLKGVDSTLKIQPAKLEDSAVYLCANSFRDRAHEKLFFGSGTQLSVL.